The present TCR beta chain was sequenced within a study of cytomegalovirus exposure and HLA in healthy donors. Sequencing used immunoSEQ multiplex PCR; TCRdb keeps in-frame clones, though not all of them. This sample carries 150,000 to 180,000 clones, 86% of them seen once, and the ten largest clones take approximately 2%. To note about this clone: Antigen unknown.

The CDR3 runs 14 residues. The germline V gene has CDR1 SGHVS and CDR2 FQNEAQ. Trimming took 3 bases from V and 9 from J, leaving 15 bases between them. Findings and limits, study-wide: Rarity characterized most TCR sequences, yet some public TCRs appeared in many donors. Cytomegalovirus association was assigned to approximately 160 TCR beta chains.

The material sequenced was PBMCs. The sequence came from a human donor in good health. The chain recombines TRBV7-8 with TRBJ1-5; TRBD1 is a possible D gene (5 bases). For the CDR3, the DNA is TGTGCCAGCAGCTTGAGTGGGGGGATCGGGCCCCAGCATTTT. Translation gives CASSLSGGIGPQHF.